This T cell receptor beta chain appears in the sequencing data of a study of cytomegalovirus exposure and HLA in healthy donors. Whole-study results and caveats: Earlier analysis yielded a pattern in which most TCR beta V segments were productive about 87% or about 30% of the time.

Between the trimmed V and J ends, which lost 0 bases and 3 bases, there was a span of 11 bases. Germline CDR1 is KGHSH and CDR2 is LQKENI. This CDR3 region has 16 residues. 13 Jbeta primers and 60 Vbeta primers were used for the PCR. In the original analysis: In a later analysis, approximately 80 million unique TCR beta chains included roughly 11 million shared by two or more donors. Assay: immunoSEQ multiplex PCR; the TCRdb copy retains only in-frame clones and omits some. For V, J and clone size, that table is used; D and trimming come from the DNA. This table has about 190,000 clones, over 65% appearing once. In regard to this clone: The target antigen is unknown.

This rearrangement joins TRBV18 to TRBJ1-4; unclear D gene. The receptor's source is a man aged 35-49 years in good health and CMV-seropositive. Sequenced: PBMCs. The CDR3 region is CASSPPTVAANEKLFF. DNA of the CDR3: TGTGCCAGCTCACCACCGACTGTGGCGGCTAATGAAAAACTGTTTTTT.